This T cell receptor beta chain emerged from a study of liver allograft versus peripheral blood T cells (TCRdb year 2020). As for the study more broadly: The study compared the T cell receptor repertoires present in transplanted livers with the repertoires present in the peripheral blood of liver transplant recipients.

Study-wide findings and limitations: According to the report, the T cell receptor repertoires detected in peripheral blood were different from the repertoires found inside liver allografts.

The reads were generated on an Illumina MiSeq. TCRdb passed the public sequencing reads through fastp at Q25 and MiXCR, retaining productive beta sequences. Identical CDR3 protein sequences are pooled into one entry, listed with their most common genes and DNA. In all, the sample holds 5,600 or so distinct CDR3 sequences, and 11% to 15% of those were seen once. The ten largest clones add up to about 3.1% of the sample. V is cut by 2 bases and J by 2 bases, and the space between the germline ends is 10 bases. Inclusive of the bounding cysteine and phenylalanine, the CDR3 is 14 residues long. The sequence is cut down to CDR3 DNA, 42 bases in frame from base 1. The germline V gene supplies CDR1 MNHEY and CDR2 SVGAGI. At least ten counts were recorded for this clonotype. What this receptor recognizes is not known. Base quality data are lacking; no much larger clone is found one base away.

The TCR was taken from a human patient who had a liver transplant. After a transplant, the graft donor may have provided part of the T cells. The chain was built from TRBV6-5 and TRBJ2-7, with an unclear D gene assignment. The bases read TGTGCCAGCAGTTACATAGGCAAGACCTACGAGCAGTACTTC. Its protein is CASSYIGKTYEQYF.